A selection of T cell receptor beta chains follows, all from one sample in a study of T cells after yellow fever vaccination. One entry per CDR3 protein, called by TCRdb with MiXCR from the 5' RACE reads. The sample records 500,000 to 650,000 distinct CDR3 sequences, about 15% being singletons. The sample was PBMCs, taken more than 4 days after the first yellow fever vaccination. These receptors all come from a man younger than 35 who received the YFV17D yellow fever vaccine. CDR3s include the opening cysteine and the closing phenylalanine or tryptophan. D genes are given only for firm matches. Clone size is given for some rows only: seen once, a few or many times, or a class if the clone is expanded.

CDR3aa: CASSYERSGLRGFNYGYTF
CDR3nt: TGTGCCAGCAGCTATGAAAGATCCGGGTTGAGGGGCTTTAACTATGGCTACACCTTC
abundance: few
j_gene: TRBJ1-2
d_gene: .
v_gene: TRBV11-1

CDR3aa: CASSPTISGNTIYF
CDR3nt: TGCGCCAGCAGCCCGACCATCTCTGGAAACACCATATATTTT
abundance: .
j_gene: TRBJ1-3
d_gene: .
v_gene: TRBV5-1

CDR3aa: CATQLGVMTDTQYF
CDR3nt: TGCGCCACCCAGCTTGGGGTTATGACAGATACGCAGTATTTT
abundance: few
j_gene: TRBJ2-3
d_gene: .
v_gene: TRBV5-1

CDR3aa: CASSARDWDAGSYNSPLHF
CDR3nt: TGTGCCAGCAGCGCCCGGGACTGGGATGCGGGGTCCTATAATTCACCCCTCCACTTT
abundance: .
j_gene: TRBJ1-6
d_gene: .
v_gene: TRBV7-6

CDR3aa: CASSTGTSGGAAYNEQFF
CDR3nt: TGTGCCAGCAGCACGGGGACTAGCGGGGGGGCCGCCTACAATGAGCAGTTCTTC
abundance: .
j_gene: TRBJ2-1
d_gene: TRBD2
v_gene: TRBV7-3

CDR3aa: CSAPKGGVGPQHF
CDR3nt: TGCAGTGCACCTAAGGGGGGCGTAGGGCCCCAGCATTTT
abundance: .
j_gene: TRBJ1-5
d_gene: .
v_gene: TRBV20-1

CDR3aa: CAISDGGQTETQYF
CDR3nt: TGTGCCATCAGTGATGGGGGCCAGACAGAGACCCAGTACTTC
abundance: .
j_gene: TRBJ2-5
d_gene: .
v_gene: TRBV10-3

CDR3aa: CASSTLLEGETQYF
CDR3nt: TGTGCCAGCAGTACCTTATTGGAGGGAGAGACCCAGTACTTC
abundance: .
j_gene: TRBJ2-5
d_gene: .
v_gene: TRBV6-1

CDR3aa: CASSSRGVETQYF
CDR3nt: TGTGCCAGCAGTTCCCGTGGCGTAGAGACCCAGTACTTC
abundance: .
j_gene: TRBJ2-5
d_gene: .
v_gene: TRBV12-3/TRBV12-4

CDR3aa: CASSVTGHGYTF
CDR3nt: TGTGCCAGCAGTGTAACCGGCCATGGCTACACCTTC
abundance: .
j_gene: TRBJ1-2
d_gene: .
v_gene: TRBV12-3/TRBV12-4